These 32 T cell receptor beta chains originate from one sample sequenced in a study of response to subunit inactivated influenza vaccine. TCRdb recomputed calls from the RT-PCR reads with MiXCR, one row per CDR3 protein. The sample records hundreds of thousands of distinct CDR3 sequences, 16% being singletons. The input for sequencing was CD4+ T cells sorted from PBMCs, taken about 23 months after vaccination. The receptors were sampled from a man aged 50-75 years who received an inactivated influenza vaccine.

This clonotype has just a few counts. The chain combines TRBV6-4 with TRBJ2-7; TRBD1 matches at 7 bases. Germline CDR1 is MRHNA and CDR2 is SNTAGT. J was trimmed by 3 bases and V by 7 bases; bases with no gene match: 6. The CDR3 spans 13 residues. The CDR3 DNA is TGTGCCAGCATCGTCCGGACAGGCTACGAGCAGTACTTC. This translates into CASIVRTGYEQYF.

The chain joins TRBV30 to TRBJ1-2, with D hard to call. V lost 0 bases, J lost 3 bases, and 14 bases lay in between. The CDR3 length is 15 residues. Germline CDR1 GTSNPN, CDR2 SVGIG (reference sequence). The DNA for the CDR3 is TGTGCCTGGAGTGTCGACACCCGGGCCTACTATGGCTACACCTTC. Amino acids: CAWSVDTRAYYGYTF.

This clonotype was found many times. The CDR3 is CASSLESGSNQPQHF. CDR3 in DNA: TGTGCCAGCAGCTTAGAATCCGGGAGCAATCAGCCCCAGCATTTT. The genes are TRBV7-9 and TRBJ1-5, with D uncertain. Trimming left V 1 base short and J 1 base short, with 8 bases between. Germline values: CDR1 SEHNR, CDR2 FQNEAQ (reference sequence). CDR3 length: 15 amino acids.

This chain joins TRBV4-2 and TRBJ2-1; D remains ambiguous. The V and J ends lost 1 base and 11 bases respectively, with 9 bases between them. CDR3 length equals 12 residues. Germline V lookup: CDR1 LGHNA, CDR2 YNFKEQ. The CDR3 region is CASSQVGGKQFF. DNA for the CDR3: TGTGCCAGCAGCCAAGTGGGCGGAAAGCAGTTCTTC.

V gene TRBV28 combines with J gene TRBJ1-3; D remains ambiguous. V was shortened by 5 bases and J by 0 bases, with 14 bases between the two germline ends. The CDR3 covers 16 residues. Germline CDR1 MDHEN, CDR2 SYDVKM. The CDR3 DNA sequence: TGTGCCAGCAGTCCGAGAAAGGGATACTCTGGAAACACCATATATTTT. Protein: CASSPRKGYSGNTIYF.

CDR3 in amino acids: CASSVDPRSTDTQYF. The CDR3 coding sequence is TGTGCCAGTAGTGTTGATCCGAGGTCTACAGATACGCAGTATTTT. The chain carries TRBV19 and TRBJ2-3; D is undetermined. The CDR3 spans 15 residues. The V gene's germline CDR1 is LNHDA and CDR2 SQIVND (reference sequence). Trimming cost V 5 bases and J 3 bases, with 15 bases left between them.

This clonotype came up a few times. The rearrangement joins TRBV27 to TRBJ2-1, with D possibly being TRBD2 (5 bases). The V gene lost 8 bases and the J gene lost 0 bases, with 11 bases spanning the gap. The CDR3 is 14 residues long. Germline V gene lookup returns CDR1 MNHEY and CDR2 SMNVEV (reference sequence). The CDR3 DNA reads TGTGCCAGCGGGAGAGTGAGCTCCTACAATGAGCAGTTCTTC. Residues: CASGRVSSYNEQFF.

V is TRBV12-3 or TRBV12-4 and J is TRBJ2-7; D may match TRBD1 or TRBD2 (6 bases each). The CDR3 is 14 amino acids. V lost 5 bases to trimming and J lost 0 bases, with 11 bases between them. Here the CDR3 reads CASSPGATSYEQYF. In nucleotides, the CDR3 is TGTGCCAGCAGTCCGGGGGCGACCTCCTACGAGCAGTACTTC.

V usage is TRBV5-5 and J usage is TRBJ1-6, with D possibly matching TRBD1 (6 bases). CDR3 length: 14 amino acids. Germline assignment: CDR1 SGHKS and CDR2 YYEKEE (reference sequence). Trimming removed 0 bases at V and 7 bases at J, with 8 bases between. Written as DNA, the CDR3 is TGTGCCAGCAGCTTGGAGGGACAAAATTCACCCCTCCACTTT. Encoded protein: CASSLEGQNSPLHF. Variable domain in full (rest from reference TRBV5-5 and TRBJ1-6): DAGVTQSPTHLIKTRGQQVTLRCSPISGHKSVSWYQQVLGQGPQFIFQYYEKEERGRGNFPDRFSARQFPNYSSELNVNALLLGDSALYLCASSLEGQNSPLHFGNGTRLTVT.

The V call is TRBV6-2 or TRBV6-3, the J call TRBJ2-4; no definite D call. Trimming pared 5 bases from V and 1 base from J, leaving 12 bases between. The CDR3 runs 15 residues. CDR1 and CDR2 from the germline V gene are MNHEY and SVGEGT. The CDR3 spells CASSTGRVAKNIQYF. The CDR3 coding sequence is TGTGCCAGCAGTACCGGTCGGGTGGCCAAAAACATTCAGTACTTC.

The genes are TRBV7-3 and TRBJ2-1, with D possibly TRBD2 on 6 matching bases. Looked up from germline, CDR1 is SGHTA and CDR2 is FQGTGA. This CDR3 comprises 15 residues. The V gene lost 4 bases and the J gene lost 5 bases, with 15 bases spanning the gap. CDR3 protein: CASSSGGDPNNEQFF. As DNA, the CDR3 is TGTGCCAGCAGCTCGGGCGGGGACCCGAACAATGAGCAGTTCTTC. The full variable domain, rest sourced from reference TRBV7-3 and TRBJ2-1, is GAGVSQTPSNKVTEKGKYVELRCDPISGHTALYWYRQSLGQGPEFLIYFQGTGAADDSGLPNDRFFAVRPEGSVSTLKIQRTERGDSAVYLCASSSGGDPNNEQFFGPGTRLTVL.

This clonotype has a count of ten or more. CDR3 nucleotides: TGTGCCAGCAGTTCTTCCGGGACTAGCGGCAGCACAGATACGCAGTATTTT. Amino acids: CASSSSGTSGSTDTQYF. The V gene is TRBV12-3 or TRBV12-4, the J gene TRBJ2-3; 11 bases map to TRBD2. The CDR3 is 17 amino acids. J gave up 0 bases and V 4 bases, and 6 bases lay outside the gene matches.

The gene calls are TRBV28 and TRBJ2-7, with D possibly being TRBD1 or TRBD2 (6 bases each). The germline V and J ends were trimmed by 2 bases and 3 bases, with 14 bases remaining between them. The CDR3 is 15 residues long. Per germline, CDR1 MDHEN and CDR2 SYDVKM. The CDR3 sequence: CASSLGGTPFYEQYF. The DNA for the CDR3 is TGTGCCAGCAGTTTAGGCGGGACACCCTTCTACGAGCAGTACTTC.

The sample holds a few counts of this clonotype. The chain employs TRBV27 and TRBJ1-6; tentative D call: TRBD1 (6 bases). This CDR3 comprises 15 residues. CDR1 and CDR2 (germline): MNHEY, SMNVEV (reference sequence). The germline V and J ends were trimmed by 3 bases and 10 bases, with 16 bases remaining between them. The CDR3 protein is CASSFSQGTGSPLHF. Here the CDR3 DNA reads TGTGCCAGCAGTTTCTCCCAGGGGACCGGATCACCCCTCCACTTT.

This clonotype has more than one count but fewer than ten. The V and J genes are TRBV6-1 and TRBJ2-7, with a weak D call TRBD2 (5 bases). The CDR3 totals 14 residues. With 3 bases removed from V and 2 bases from J, the gap between germline ends came to 11 bases. Germline CDR1 and CDR2: MNHNS and SASEGT. CDR3 sequence reads: CASSEPGKTYEQYF. The DNA of the CDR3 is TGTGCCAGCAGTGAGCCCGGGAAGACCTACGAGCAGTACTTC.

This clonotype was recorded at least ten times. The rearrangement links TRBV5-6 to TRBJ2-1; no reliable D call. V gave up 2 bases and J gave up 8 bases, with 11 bases separating them. There are 13 residues in the CDR3. Germline CDR1 SGHDT, CDR2 YYEEEE. CDR3 coding DNA: TGTGCCAGCAGCTTTTGGCTTTCTCATGAGCAGTTCTTC. It is translated as CASSFWLSHEQFF.

This chain connects TRBV20-1 to TRBJ2-2; D is perhaps TRBD1 (5 bases). V shed 3 bases and J shed 4 bases, with 12 bases lying between them. The CDR3 contains 14 residues. The germline gives CDR1 DFQATT, CDR2 SNEGSKA (reference sequence). The CDR3 nucleotides are TGCAGTGCTAGTGATTACCAGGGCACCGGGGAGCTGTTTTTT. Protein product: CSASDYQGTGELFF.

The chain is built from TRBV12-3 or TRBV12-4 and TRBJ1-6; possibly TRBD1 for D (5 bases). Trimming took off 1 base at V and 3 bases at J, with 7 bases between the two ends. The CDR3 extends over 15 amino acids. The CDR3 loop reads CASSLGQFYNSPLHF. The CDR3 DNA is TGTGCCAGCAGTTTAGGACAGTTCTATAATTCACCCCTCCACTTT.

The chain joins TRBV2 to TRBJ1-3, with 7 positions matching TRBD1. The CDR3 consists of 14 residues. CDR1 and CDR2 (germline): SNHLY, FYNNEI. CDR3 protein: CADQGGLAGNTIYF. CDR3 DNA sequence: TGTGCAGATCAGGGGGGGCTGGCTGGAAACACCATATATTTT.

The chain links TRBV20-1 to TRBJ2-1; possible D gene TRBD2, 6 bases. Trimming took 5 bases from V and 7 from J, leaving 18 bases between them. The CDR3 totals 14 residues. CDR1 is DFQATT, CDR2 SNEGSKA, per germline (reference sequence). CDR3 region: CSAPSPGRENEQFF. Written as DNA, the CDR3 is TGCAGTGCTCCCTCTCCGGGGCGGGAAAATGAGCAGTTCTTC.

This chain uses TRBV20-1 with TRBJ2-5; 13 bases match TRBD2. The trim removed 2 bases at V and 5 bases at J, leaving 5 bases unmatched. Germline V gene data show CDR1 as DFQATT and CDR2 as SNEGSKA (reference sequence). The CDR3 runs 15 residues. CDR3 nucleotides: TGCAGTGCTAGACCGACTAGCGGGGGGCTGGAGACCCAGTACTTC. It codes for CSARPTSGGLETQYF.

V usage is TRBV29-1 and J usage is TRBJ2-7; 7 bases align to TRBD2. Germline V CDR1 and CDR2: SQVTM, ANQGSEA. The CDR3 sequence is 19 residues long. V was pared by 3 bases and J by 2 bases, with 22 bases of the junction left unmatched. The CDR3 sequence: CSVDAHSGVDWREPYEQYF. The CDR3 DNA sequence: TGCAGCGTTGATGCGCACAGCGGCGTTGATTGGCGGGAGCCCTACGAGCAGTACTTC.

This clonotype was counted ten times or more. This chain uses TRBV7-2 with TRBJ2-7; 9 nucleotides match TRBD2. Germline CDR1 is SGHTA and CDR2 is FQGNSA. The V and J ends lost 0 bases and 1 base, in that order; junction bases with no gene match: 4. The CDR3 totals 16 residues. CDR3 coding DNA: TGTGCCAGCAGCTTAGCGGGCGGGGGGGGATCCTACGAGCAGTACTTC. Its translation: CASSLAGGGGSYEQYF.

The chain uses TRBV5-5 and TRBJ1-2; no clear D. The CDR3 length is 13 residues. Per germline, CDR1 SGHKS and CDR2 YYEKEE (reference sequence). V lost 2 bases to trimming and J lost 6 bases, with 11 bases between them. This CDR3 is CASSLRQDHGYTF. CDR3 DNA sequence: TGTGCCAGCAGCTTAAGGCAGGACCATGGCTACACCTTC.

The sample holds a few counts of this clonotype. The chain carries TRBV25-1 and TRBJ2-3; TRBD2 aligns across 11 bases. Trimming at V came to 9 bases and at J to 2 bases, leaving 1 base not matched to a gene. Germline-derived CDR1 and CDR2 are MGHDK and SYGVNS. The CDR3 runs to 13 residues. CDR3 DNA: TGTGCCAGACTAGCGGGGGCCACAGATACGCAGTATTTT. Amino acid sequence: CARLAGATDTQYF.

This clonotype was counted between two and nine times. The rearrangement uses TRBV10-3 and TRBJ2-7; D is tentatively TRBD1 or TRBD2 (5 bases each). Per germline, CDR1 ENHRY and CDR2 SYGVKD. V lost 10 bases and J lost 2, with 12 bases in between. This CDR3 has 12 amino acids. The CDR3 spells CATGTTPYEQYF. The CDR3 coding sequence is TGTGCCACCGGGACCACCCCCTACGAGCAGTACTTC.

This clonotype has ten or more counts. This chain uses TRBV3-1 with TRBJ2-1; D is possibly TRBD1 (5 bases). With 2 bases removed from V and 9 bases from J, the gap between germline ends came to 8 bases. This CDR3 is 12 amino acids long. CDR1 is LGHDT, CDR2 YNNKEL, per germline (reference sequence). The CDR3 DNA is TGTGCCAGCAGCCAACATAGGGGTGAGCAGTTCTTC. Protein: CASSQHRGEQFF.

This clonotype has only a few counts. The gene calls are TRBV20-1 and TRBJ1-2; D is uncertain. The CDR3 length is 14 residues. Germline CDR1 is DFQATT and CDR2 is SNEGSKA (reference sequence). With 3 bases removed from V and 4 bases from J, the gap between germline ends came to 15 bases. Here the CDR3 reads CSARIEGRGYGYTF. CDR3 DNA sequence: TGCAGTGCTAGGATTGAGGGAAGAGGCTATGGCTACACCTTC.

This clonotype was seen more than once but under ten times. The chain joins TRBV11-3 to TRBJ2-1; D ambiguous. V lost 5 bases, J lost 6 bases, and 14 bases lay in between. The CDR3 extends over 14 amino acids. Germline-derived CDR1 and CDR2 are SGHNT and YENEEA. DNA of the CDR3: TGTGCCAGCAGCGAGCAGGTTGTAGGCAATGAGCAGTTCTTC. Translated: CASSEQVVGNEQFF.

The chain combines TRBV6-1 with TRBJ2-4; the D gene is possibly TRBD2 (6 bases). CDR1 MNHNS and CDR2 SASEGT come from the germline V gene. This CDR3 contains 14 residues. V was trimmed by 4 bases and J by 3 bases, leaving 10 bases between them. Here the CDR3 reads CASSAPGSKNIQYF. As DNA, the CDR3 is TGTGCCAGCAGTGCACCCGGGAGCAAAAACATTCAGTACTTC.

The gene calls are TRBV7-6 and TRBJ2-1; 8 positions match TRBD2. Germline V gene data show CDR1 as SGHVS and CDR2 as FNYEAQ. V shed 2 bases, J shed 9 bases, and the junction held 6 bases outside the gene matches. This CDR3 has 14 residues. For the CDR3, the DNA is TGTGCCAGCAGCTTATCGGGACTAGTGGTTGAGCAGTTCTTC. Protein product: CASSLSGLVVEQFF.

V is TRBV12-3 or TRBV12-4 and J is TRBJ1-4; D gene unclear. This CDR3 comprises 14 residues. The V gene lost 3 bases and the J gene lost 0 bases, with 5 bases spanning the gap. The CDR3 loop is CASSFNPTNEKLFF. The CDR3 region has the DNA TGTGCCAGCAGTTTCAATCCAACTAATGAAAAACTGTTTTTT.